This T cell receptor (beta chain) was documented in a study of siplizumab effects on memory and regulatory T cells. The assay covered some 10^5 TCR templates per sample. Profiling relied on immunoSEQ multiplex PCR, and the TCRdb table lists in-frame clones only, not all of them. This sample has over 100,000 clones, with 80% to 95% found just once. The study's findings and limits: A naive or memory phenotype could not be assigned to roughly 75-96% of the proliferating CD4+ or CD8+ clones. Alloreactive sequences traceable to unstimulated CD4+ memory cells were significantly reduced by siplizumab.

This CDR3 is built from 14 residues. Trimming shortened V by 7 bases and J by 5 bases, and 15 bases separated the two germline ends. CDR1 is MNHNS and CDR2 is SASEGT in the germline V gene. In regard to this clone: The antigen remains unidentified.

V gene TRBV6-1 combines with J gene TRBJ1-5; D is unresolved. The sequence was collected from a human donor in good health. What was sequenced was CD4+ T cells sorted from blood. The CDR3 DNA reads as TGTGCCAGCAATCTTGTTAGCGGGGATCAGCCCCAGCATTTT. Residues: CASNLVSGDQPQHF.